One and the same sample provided the 14 T cell receptor beta chains below, sequenced in a study of shared clonotypes between healthy human individuals (dated by TCRdb to 2020 to 2021). The method behind the library was the immunoSEQ multiplex PCR assay. The table comes from immuneACCESS by way of TCRdb, which keeps in-frame sequences with V and J called. Part of the clones is missing from these tables; in studies checked, under half for an unresolved V gene and the rest for unknown reasons. This sample holds under 1,100,000 clones; about 75% were observed only once. The ten largest account for 1.4% to 1.5% of the sample. What was sequenced was memory CD4+ T cells sorted from blood. Interpreted using the paper, the cell subset or site label stands for: CD45RA-negative fraction. The receptors shown here come from a man in his late teens or twenties in good health.

V usage is TRBV19 and J usage is TRBJ1-5; the match to TRBD1 covers 7 bases. The CDR3 runs to 13 residues. Losses at the gene ends were 8 bases for V and 7 bases for J; bases not matched to a gene: 8. The germline gives CDR1 LNHDA, CDR2 SQIVND (reference sequence). This CDR3 reads CASADRVSQPQHF. The DNA for the CDR3 is TGTGCCAGTGCTGACAGGGTGTCGCAGCCCCAGCATTTT.

This clone was found once. The chain's CDR3 is CASSKVGQGRPYGYTF. DNA for the CDR3: TGTGCCAGCAGCAAAGTTGGTCAGGGGCGGCCCTATGGCTACACCTTC. The chain recombines TRBV21-1 with TRBJ1-2; the D call in the table, TRBD1, was not verified against the DNA. TRBV21-1 is annotated as a pseudogene. The CDR3 loop spans 16 amino acids.

V and J are TRBV7-9 and TRBJ1-1, with D possibly being TRBD1 (5 bases). Trimming left V 5 bases short and J 4 bases short, with 14 bases between. Germline CDR1 is SEHNR and CDR2 is FQNEAQ (reference sequence). CDR3 length equals 14 residues. The CDR3 region has the DNA TGTGCCAGCAGCCCCCAGGGCGGGGGCACTGAAGCTTTCTTT. Its translation is CASSPQGGGTEAFF.

The gene calls are TRBV18 and TRBJ1-2, with unresolved D. Germline V gene lookup returns CDR1 KGHSH and CDR2 LQKENI. Trimming took off 3 bases at V and 6 bases at J, with 17 bases between the two ends. CDR3 length: 15 amino acids. CDR3 residues: CASSPLREAGHGYTF. As DNA, the CDR3 is TGTGCCAGCTCACCCTTACGAGAGGCCGGCCATGGCTACACCTTC.

Many counts were recorded for this clone. The chain joins TRBV30 to TRBJ1-1; D call uncertain. The CDR3 sequence is 15 residues long. Trimming pared 0 bases from V and 3 bases from J, leaving 14 bases between. The germline gives CDR1 GTSNPN, CDR2 SVGIG (reference sequence). The CDR3 DNA reads as TGTGCCTGGAGTGTACGAAAAAATGGGCACACTGAAGCTTTCTTT. Encoded protein: CAWSVRKNGHTEAFF. Full variable domain (outside the CDR3, taken from reference TRBV30 and TRBJ1-1): SQTIHQWPATLVQPVGSPLSLECTVEGTSNPNLYWYRQAAGRGLQLLFYSVGIGQISSEVPQNLSASRPQDRQFILSSKKLLLSDSGFYLCAWSVRKNGHTEAFFGQGTRLTVV.

This clone was observed a few times. The rearrangement links TRBV10-2 to TRBJ2-3, with TRBD2 identical over 9 bases. Germline values: CDR1 WSHSY, CDR2 SAAADI. The CDR3 is 15 amino acids. Germline trimming cut 8 bases from V and 6 bases from J; bases unmatched to any gene: 12. The CDR3 loop is CASGGLAGRRDTQYF. CDR3 bases: TGCGCCAGCGGAGGGCTAGCGGGACGCAGGGATACGCAGTATTTT.

The V and J genes are TRBV5-1 and TRBJ2-1, with D maybe TRBD2 (6 bases). CDR1 SGHRS and CDR2 YFSETQ come from the germline V gene. The germline V and J ends were trimmed by 0 bases and 6 bases, with 13 bases remaining between them. This CDR3 comprises 15 residues. CDR3 region: CASSLAGEAGNEQFF. In nucleotides, the CDR3 is TGCGCCAGCAGCTTGGCTGGGGAGGCCGGCAATGAGCAGTTCTTC.

This clone was recorded only once. The chain has TRBV2 and TRBJ2-5; D is uncertain. Germline V gene lookup returns CDR1 SNHLY and CDR2 FYNNEI. V shed 7 bases and J shed 5 bases, with 11 bases lying between them. This CDR3 contains 12 residues. The CDR3 sequence is CASNSDRETQYF. The CDR3 DNA follows: TGTGCCAGCAACTCGGATCGGGAGACCCAGTACTTC.

The V gene is TRBV27, the J gene TRBJ1-1, with 9 positions matching TRBD1. After removal of 6 bases from V and 9 bases from J, the junction contained 8 bases not matched to a gene. The CDR3 sequence is 13 residues long. The germline V gene encodes CDR1 MNHEY and CDR2 SMNVEV (reference sequence). The CDR3: CASSTLGQGKAFF. CDR3 sequence (DNA): TGTGCCAGCAGCACCCTGGGACAGGGCAAAGCTTTCTTT.

In this sample, this clone turned up once. This chain links TRBV27 with TRBJ1-4, with 9 bases aligning to TRBD1. V dropped 6 bases and J dropped 4; count of bases not matched to a gene: 6. Germline CDR1 is MNHEY and CDR2 is SMNVEV (reference sequence). This CDR3 spans 15 amino acids. The CDR3 DNA sequence: TGTGCCAGCAGGGAACCGGGACAGGGTAATGAAAAACTGTTTTTT. Protein product: CASREPGQGNEKLFF.

This clone was counted a few times. The chain links TRBV7-2 to TRBJ2-1; possible D gene TRBD1, 6 bases. Germline V gene lookup returns CDR1 SGHTA and CDR2 FQGNSA. The V end lost 5 bases, the J end lost 9 bases, and 11 bases lay between the germline ends. The CDR3 runs to 12 residues. In DNA, the CDR3 is TGTGCCAGCAGCCCCAACAGGGTTGAGCAGTTCTTC. It specifies CASSPNRVEQFF. Filled out from reference TRBV7-2 and TRBJ2-1, the complete variable domain reads GAGVSQSPSNKVTEKGKDVELRCDPISGHTALYWYRQSLGQGLEFLIYFQGNSAPDKSGLPSDRFSAERTGGSVSTLTIQRTQQEDSAVYLCASSPNRVEQFFGPGTRLTVL.

This rearrangement joins TRBV15 to TRBJ2-5, with 13 bases matching TRBD2. Germline V CDR1 and CDR2: LNHNV, YYDKDF (reference sequence). J was trimmed by 0 bases and V by 1 base; bases with no gene match: 5. This CDR3 has 18 residues. The CDR3 reads CATSRAEGLAGDQETQYF. For the CDR3, the DNA is TGTGCCACCAGCAGAGCCGAAGGACTAGCGGGGGACCAAGAGACCCAGTACTTC.

This clone was seen just once. The J gene is TRBJ2-3, the V gene TRBV11-2, with 13 bases aligning to TRBD2. Germline V gives CDR1 SGHAT, CDR2 FQNNGV. This CDR3 comprises 17 residues. V lost 1 base and J lost 5; bases outside the gene matches: 6. The CDR3 nucleotides are TGTGCCAGCAGCTTAGGGACTAGCGGGAGAGGGGTAGATACGCAGTATTTT. Amino acid sequence: CASSLGTSGRGVDTQYF.

This clone appeared a few times. This chain uses TRBV6-6 with TRBJ1-5; TRBD1 might be the D (5 bases). Germline loops: CDR1 MNHNY, CDR2 SVGAGI (reference sequence). Between the trimmed V and J ends, which lost 6 bases and 4 bases, there was a span of 16 bases. This CDR3 spans 15 amino acids. The CDR3 nucleotides read TGTGCCAGCAGAACTAGGGAGGGACTGAATCAGCCCCAGCATTTT. Protein product: CASRTREGLNQPQHF.